The 19 T cell receptor beta chains below come from one sample, sequenced in a study of T cells in Graves' hyperthyroidism and ophthalmopathy. RNA transcripts served as the template for amplifying TCR beta CDR3 regions. An initial round of RT-PCR targeting the TCR CDR3 relied on the HTBI primer set. One entry per CDR3 protein results from TCRdb running MiXCR on the multiplex PCR reads. The sample lists about 770,000 distinct CDR3 sequences, around 20% seen once, with approximately 15% in the top ten. The sequenced material came from blood. These TCRs come from a woman between 45 and 60 years old with Graves' hyperthyroidism that later progressed to Graves' ophthalmopathy.

The V gene is TRBV20-1, the J gene TRBJ2-7, with 9 bases that match TRBD1. The CDR3 runs to 16 residues. Germline V gives CDR1 DFQATT, CDR2 SNEGSKA (reference sequence). Trimming took 6 bases from V and 3 from J; bases not matched to a gene: 15. CDR3: CSAAMVFADRGYEQYF. For the CDR3, the DNA is TGCAGTGCCGCTATGGTCTTTGCGGACAGGGGCTACGAGCAGTACTTC.

The chain joins TRBV20-1 to TRBJ1-1, with 9 bases aligning to TRBD1. The CDR3 length is 13 residues. The germline CDR1 and CDR2 sequences are DFQATT and SNEGSKA (reference sequence). V lost 3 bases and J lost 11; bases outside the gene matches: 10. CDR3 amino acids: CSASGGQGFRAFF. The CDR3 DNA is TGCAGTGCTAGTGGTGGACAGGGGTTTCGGGCTTTCTTT.

The V gene is TRBV30, the J gene TRBJ2-2; unclear D gene. The ends were cut back, 7 bases at V and 4 bases at J, with 13 bases in the middle. Germline assignment: CDR1 GTSNPN and CDR2 SVGIG (reference sequence). The CDR3 totals 13 residues. In DNA form, the CDR3 reads TGTGCCTACCGTCTGGAACCCACCGGGGAGCTGTTTTTT. Translation gives CAYRLEPTGELFF.

This clonotype has at least ten counts. The rearrangement links TRBV2 to TRBJ1-5; no firm D call. Germline V gene sequence: CDR1 SNHLY, CDR2 FYNNEI. The germline V and J ends were trimmed by 6 bases and 2 bases, with 11 bases remaining between them. This CDR3 region has 14 residues. The DNA for the CDR3 is TGTGCCAGCAGGACAACAGTGGGCAATCAGCCCCAGCATTTT. As protein: CASRTTVGNQPQHF.

The rearrangement links TRBV4-1 to TRBJ1-1, with D maybe TRBD1 (5 bases). The V gene's germline CDR1 is MGHRA and CDR2 YSYEKL. The CDR3 loop spans 14 amino acids. With 5 bases removed from V and 1 base from J, the gap between germline ends came to 11 bases. This chain's CDR3 is CASSTRDGNTEAFF. The CDR3 region has the DNA TGCGCCAGCAGCACCCGGGACGGGAACACTGAAGCTTTCTTT.

The rearrangement links TRBV2 to TRBJ1-1, with TRBD1 identical over 9 bases. The germline V gene has CDR1 SNHLY and CDR2 FYNNEI. This CDR3 comprises 14 residues. V lost 3 bases, J lost 6 bases, and 5 bases stayed unmatched. The CDR3 loop is CASSDGTGTAEAFF. DNA for the CDR3: TGTGCCAGCAGTGATGGGACAGGGACGGCTGAAGCTTTCTTT. The whole variable domain, filled in from reference TRBV2 and TRBJ1-1, reads EPEVTQTPSHQVTQMGQEVILRCVPISNHLYFYWYRQILGQKVEFLVSFYNNEISEKSEIFDDQFSVERPDGSNFTLKIRSTKLEDSAMYFCASSDGTGTAEAFFGQGTRLTVV.

This clonotype has a count of ten or more. The chain uses TRBV12-3 or TRBV12-4 and TRBJ2-5, with D maybe TRBD1 (6 bases). The CDR3 is 15 amino acids. Trimming left V 8 bases short and J 5 bases short, with 21 bases between. This chain's CDR3 is CASGLMDRPLETQYF. The DNA for the CDR3 is TGTGCCAGCGGCCTTATGGACAGACCTCTGGAGACCCAGTACTTC.

This chain links TRBV6-2 or TRBV6-3 with TRBJ1-5; no clear D gene. Trimming removed 0 bases from V and 4 bases from J, with 10 bases in between. Germline V gene data show CDR1 as MNHEY and CDR2 as SVGEGT. The CDR3 is 15 residues long. The CDR3 DNA reads TGTGCCAGCAGTTACTCCGGCAGAAAAAATCAGCCCCAGCATTTT. Translation gives CASSYSGRKNQPQHF.

This clonotype was found a few times. The gene calls are TRBV27 and TRBJ2-2, with TRBD2 as a possible D gene (6 bases). CDR1 is MNHEY and CDR2 is SMNVEV in the germline V gene (reference sequence). Trimming took 5 bases from V and 4 from J, leaving 14 bases between them. The CDR3 runs to 15 residues. CDR3 in DNA: TGTGCCAGCAGTCCGACCGGGACTGTCACCGGGGAGCTGTTTTTT. Its protein product is CASSPTGTVTGELFF.

The J gene is TRBJ2-2, the V gene TRBV5-1; 9 bases map to TRBD1. This CDR3 comprises 16 residues. V was clipped by 6 bases and J by 2 bases; unmatched bases: 8. Germline assignment: CDR1 SGHRS and CDR2 YFSETQ. The CDR3: CASKQDRGENTGELFF. For the CDR3, the DNA is TGCGCCAGCAAGCAGGACAGGGGCGAAAACACCGGGGAGCTGTTTTTT.

This sequence joins TRBV20-1 and TRBJ2-2; D ambiguous. Germline values: CDR1 DFQATT, CDR2 SNEGSKA (reference sequence). The CDR3 sequence is 15 residues long. Trimming removed 3 bases at V and 0 bases at J, with 11 bases between. CDR3 sequence: CSASRIRANTGELFF. The CDR3 DNA reads TGCAGTGCTAGCCGGATACGCGCGAACACCGGGGAGCTGTTTTTT.

The CDR3 here is CASSSGVSSNTEAFF. The CDR3, as DNA: TGTGCCAGCAGTTCCGGGGTATCCAGTAACACTGAAGCTTTCTTT. The J gene is TRBJ1-1, the V gene TRBV27, with D hard to call. CDR1 is MNHEY, CDR2 SMNVEV, per germline (reference sequence). The CDR3 loop spans 15 amino acids. V was trimmed by 4 bases and J by 2 bases, leaving 14 bases between them.

The chain uses TRBV19 and TRBJ2-5; D remains ambiguous. Germline V gives CDR1 LNHDA, CDR2 SQIVND (reference sequence). CDR3 length: 15 residues. The V end was cut by 2 bases, the J end by 5 bases, with 15 bases between. The CDR3 is CASSITQALGETQYF. The DNA for the CDR3 is TGTGCCAGTAGTATAACCCAGGCCCTCGGGGAGACCCAGTACTTC.

The V gene is TRBV6-1, the J gene TRBJ1-4; tentative D call: TRBD1 (5 bases). From germline, CDR1 is MNHNS and CDR2 SASEGT. The germline V and J ends were trimmed by 2 bases and 6 bases, with 13 bases remaining between them. The CDR3 is made up of 15 amino acids. The DNA for the CDR3 is TGTGCCAGCAGTGAAATCTGGGGGTCGGATGAAAAACTGTTTTTT. Protein sequence: CASSEIWGSDEKLFF.

This clonotype was observed many times. The genes are TRBV15 and TRBJ2-1; no firm D call. V lost 0 bases and J 0 bases, leaving 6 bases between the germline ends. CDR3 length: 15 residues. The germline V gene encodes CDR1 LNHNV and CDR2 YYDKDF (reference sequence). The CDR3 is CATSRDTDSYNEQFF. For the CDR3, the DNA is TGTGCCACCAGCAGAGATACGGACTCCTACAATGAGCAGTTCTTC. The whole variable domain, filled in from reference TRBV15 and TRBJ2-1, reads DAMVIQNPRYQVTQFGKPVTLSCSQTLNHNVMYWYQQKSSQAPKLLFHYYDKDFNNEADTPDNFQSRRPNTSFCFLDIRSPGLGDTAMYLCATSRDTDSYNEQFFGPGTRLTVL.

Regarding this clonotype: The junction does not match germline at one end; this may be a read error. CDR3 bases: TGTGCCAGCAGTTACGGCGGGTACGAGCAGCACTTC. Protein product: CASSYGGYEQHF. The chain combines TRBV6-2 or TRBV6-3 with TRBJ2-7, with a tentative D call TRBD2 (5 bases). Germline V gene sequence: CDR1 MNHEY, CDR2 SVGEGT. CDR3 length: 12 residues.

The gene calls are TRBV5-1 and TRBJ1-2; TRBD1 might be the D (6 bases). Looked up from germline, CDR1 is SGHRS and CDR2 is YFSETQ. With 0 bases removed from V and 0 bases from J, the gap between germline ends came to 12 bases. The CDR3 sequence is 16 residues long. CDR3 sequence reads: CASSLDRETANYGYTF. The CDR3 region has the DNA TGCGCCAGCAGCTTGGACAGGGAAACAGCTAACTATGGCTACACCTTC.

There are a few counts of this clonotype. The rearrangement uses TRBV19 and TRBJ2-1; D unclear. The CDR3 has 15 amino acids. Trimming removed 4 bases at V and 3 bases at J, with 13 bases between. From germline, CDR1 is LNHDA and CDR2 SQIVND (reference sequence). CDR3 DNA sequence: TGTGCCAGTAGTAAGCAGGAGCGAGTCTACAATGAGCAGTTCTTC. It codes for CASSKQERVYNEQFF.

This clonotype was seen many times. The chain employs TRBV12-3 or TRBV12-4 and TRBJ1-5; 8 nucleotides match TRBD1. The V segment lost 0 bases and the J segment 6 bases; nucleotides outside the gene matches: 7. The CDR3 spans 16 residues. The CDR3: CASSLAATGVAQPQHF. CDR3 DNA sequence: TGTGCCAGCAGTTTAGCGGCGACAGGGGTTGCTCAGCCCCAGCATTTT.